This TCR beta chain was recovered during a study of T cell responses to AZD1222 COVID-19 vaccine. Study observations and caveats: At baseline, seropositivity was found in only a handful of AZD1222 recipients.

Regarding this clone: What it binds is unknown.

Profiling relied on immunoSEQ multiplex PCR, and the TCRdb table lists in-frame clones only, not all of them. In the table there are 150,000 to 200,000 clones, about nine tenths of which are singletons. Trimming pared 1 base from V and 6 bases from J, leaving 12 bases between. The CDR3 sequence is 15 residues long. Looked up from germline, CDR1 is KGHSH and CDR2 is LQKENI. The sample was peripheral blood, taken on day 0 of MenACWY control vaccination. The TCR comes from an adult in good health. The rearrangement uses TRBV18 and TRBJ1-4, with D hard to call. The CDR3 DNA follows: TGTGCCAGCTCACCACGGTCCAGCACAGATGAAAAACTGTTTTTT. As protein: CASSPRSSTDEKLFF.